The present T cell receptor beta chain was sequenced within a study of T cell clones after liver transplantation. As for the study in general: TCRbeta sequencing after a pre-transplant mixed lymphocyte reaction identified graft-donor-reactive clones, later tracked in post-transplant blood. Study results and limitations: Low donor cell numbers restricted donor-reactive repertoire measurement in a couple of subjects.

Profiling relied on immunoSEQ multiplex PCR, and the TCRdb table lists in-frame clones only, not all of them. The sample holds some 15,000 clones, 80% to 95% seen once. As regards this clone: The antigen is not known.

The sequencing used CD8+ T cells from blood, collected before liver transplant. The clonotype was recovered from a human donor who received a liver transplant.

For the CDR3, the DNA is TGTGCCAGCAGTTACCTTGTAGGAGCTAGAGGAGAGACCCAGTACTTC. As protein: CASSYLVGARGETQYF. The chain recombines TRBV6-6 with TRBJ2-5; D is undetermined. Germline loops: CDR1 MNHNY, CDR2 SVGAGI (reference sequence). The CDR3 extends over 16 amino acids. V was trimmed by 2 bases and J by 4 bases, leaving 17 bases between them.